The 22 T cell receptor beta chains presented below share a single source sample, sequenced in a study of early T cells in non-severe SARS-CoV-2 infection. MiXCR was run by TCRdb on the 5' RACE reads, yielding one entry per CDR3 protein. The table has about 70,000 distinct CDR3 sequences, about 12% seen once. Sample: whole blood. The origin of the receptors is an adult who was a healthcare worker with PCR-confirmed SARS-CoV-2 infection or an uninfected control (not recorded which).

This clonotype was seen at least ten times. The chain uses TRBV28 and TRBJ1-3; D is possibly TRBD1 (5 bases). Germline lookup yields CDR1 MDHEN and CDR2 SYDVKM. Trimming pared 6 bases from V and 2 bases from J, leaving 11 bases between. CDR3 length: 14 residues. CDR3 sequence: CASSLRVTGNTIYF. CDR3 DNA sequence: TGTGCCAGCAGCCTCAGGGTAACTGGAAACACCATATATTTT.

This clonotype was observed at least ten times. The rearrangement links TRBV7-9 to TRBJ2-7, with D perhaps matching TRBD1 (6 bases). V was shortened by 4 bases and J by 3 bases, with 10 bases between the two germline ends. The CDR3 extends over 13 amino acids. Germline V gene sequence: CDR1 SEHNR, CDR2 FQNEAQ (reference sequence). The CDR3 loop reads CASSSGQFYEQYF. Written as DNA, the CDR3 is TGTGCCAGCAGCTCCGGACAGTTCTACGAGCAGTACTTC. The complete variable domain, with remaining parts taken from reference TRBV7-9 and TRBJ2-7, reads DTGVSQNPRHKITKRGQNVTFRCDPISEHNRLYWYRQTLGQGPEFLTYFQNEAQLEKSRLLSDRFSAERPKGSFSTLEIQRTEQGDSAMYLCASSSGQFYEQYFGPGTRLTVT.

This clonotype was picked up one time. J is TRBJ2-7 and V is TRBV6-5; 11 bases match TRBD2. Per the germline V gene, CDR1 is MNHEY and CDR2 is SVGAGI. The CDR3 totals 15 residues. V trimming: 8 bases; J trimming: 7 bases; junction bases outside the gene matches: 13. DNA of the CDR3: TGTGCCAGCCTGGGGGTTTTAGCGGGAGGGAAGGAGCAGTACTTC. Translated: CASLGVLAGGKEQYF.

This clonotype came up many times. The chain couples TRBV7-9 to TRBJ2-1, with TRBD2 matching over 7 bases. Germline V gene lookup returns CDR1 SEHNR and CDR2 FQNEAQ (reference sequence). The length of the CDR3 is 15 residues. Trimming took 9 bases from V and 6 from J; bases not matched to a gene: 14. CDR3 sequence (DNA): TGTGCCAGAGAGAAACTAGCGAACCAGTTCAATGAGCAGTTCTTC. The encoded protein is CAREKLANQFNEQFF.

This clonotype was seen at least ten times. V gene TRBV10-3 combines with J gene TRBJ2-7; no firm D call. The CDR3 loop spans 14 amino acids. Deletions cut 3 bases from V and 3 bases from J, with 12 bases between. Germline values: CDR1 ENHRY, CDR2 SYGVKD. CDR3 DNA: TGTGCCATCAGTGAAGGGCAGGAGTTCTACGAGCAGTACTTC. Protein: CAISEGQEFYEQYF.

V usage is TRBV7-9 and J usage is TRBJ1-1; D is uncertain. Trimming pared 0 bases from V and 8 bases from J, leaving 10 bases between. This CDR3 has 13 residues. Germline lookup yields CDR1 SEHNR and CDR2 FQNEAQ (reference sequence). The CDR3 DNA reads as TGTGCCAGCAGCTTAGCGGCCGTTACGGAAGCTTTCTTT. This sequence encodes CASSLAAVTEAFF.

The chain carries TRBV12-3 or TRBV12-4 and TRBJ1-4; unclear D gene. V dropped 7 bases and J dropped 12 bases, with 9 bases sitting between them. The CDR3 runs 10 residues. The CDR3 coding sequence is TGTGCCAGCATGGGGTCCGAACTGTTTTTT. This encodes CASMGSELFF.

This clonotype was found many times. This chain joins TRBV5-1 and TRBJ2-3; D may be TRBD2 (6 bases). Germline V gene lookup returns CDR1 SGHRS and CDR2 YFSETQ. This CDR3 spans 17 amino acids. V lost 3 bases and J 2 bases, leaving 19 bases between the germline ends. CDR3 sequence reads: CASSWPVQGGSTDTQYF. CDR3 in DNA: TGCGCCAGCAGCTGGCCCGTCCAGGGAGGTTCCACAGATACGCAGTATTTT.

The rearrangement joins TRBV11-2 to TRBJ2-7; 7 nucleotides match TRBD2. V was pared by 5 bases and J by 5 bases, with 12 bases of the junction left unmatched. This CDR3 is 15 amino acids long. CDR1 SGHAT and CDR2 FQNNGV come from the germline V gene. CDR3 DNA: TGTGCCAGCAGCCCCCGTTTGGCGGGAGCGCACGAGCAGTACTTC. Protein sequence: CASSPRLAGAHEQYF. Drawing the rest from reference TRBV11-2 and TRBJ2-7, the complete variable domain is EAGVAQSPRYKIIEKRQSVAFWCNPISGHATLYWYQQILGQGPKLLIQFQNNGVVDDSQLPKDRFSAERLKGVDSTLKIQPAKLEDSAVYLCASSPRLAGAHEQYFGPGTRLTVT.

V usage is TRBV3-1 and J usage is TRBJ1-3, with D unclear. The V gene's germline CDR1 is LGHDT and CDR2 YNNKEL (reference sequence). V lost 5 bases to trimming and J lost 2 bases, with 13 bases between them. The CDR3 spans 15 residues. The CDR3 reads CASSFGSAPGNTIYF. For the CDR3, the DNA is TGTGCCAGCAGCTTTGGATCCGCGCCTGGAAACACCATATATTTT. The full variable domain, with the rest looked up from reference TRBV3-1 and TRBJ1-3, is DTAVSQTPKYLVTQMGNDKSIKCEQNLGHDTMYWYKQDSKKFLKIMFSYNNKELIINETVPNRFSPKSPDKAHLNLHINSLELGDSAVYFCASSFGSAPGNTIYFGEGSWLTVV.

This clonotype has just a few counts. The genes are TRBV6-2 or TRBV6-3 and TRBJ1-2; TRBD1 matches 7 bases. The CDR3 totals 15 residues. Trimming at V came to 4 bases and at J to 4 bases, leaving 9 bases not matched to a gene. Germline CDR1 is MNHEY and CDR2 is SVGEGT. The CDR3: CASSFDRVISYGYTF. CDR3 DNA: TGTGCCAGCAGTTTCGACAGGGTGATAAGCTATGGCTACACCTTC.

This clonotype was found a few times. This sequence joins TRBV6-1 and TRBJ1-1; 7 bases map to TRBD1. Germline V gene data show CDR1 as MNHNS and CDR2 as SASEGT. This CDR3 has 16 amino acids. Germline trimming cut 6 bases from V and 1 base from J; bases unmatched to any gene: 11. In nucleotides, the CDR3 is TGTGCCAGCAGCGCCGCGACGACAGGGTCGAACACTGAAGCTTTCTTT. Its protein is CASSAATTGSNTEAFF.

This clonotype came up many times. J is TRBJ2-7 and V is TRBV20-1; weak D call: TRBD2 (6 bases). V was shortened by 4 bases and J by 4 bases, with 20 bases between the two germline ends. There are 15 residues in the CDR3. Germline CDR1 is DFQATT and CDR2 is SNEGSKA (reference sequence). CDR3 in DNA: TGCAGTGCTAACCCTTTGGGGGAGGCTGTTTACGAGCAGTACTTC. Its translation is CSANPLGEAVYEQYF.

This clonotype was picked up many times. The J gene is TRBJ2-5, the V gene TRBV12-3 or TRBV12-4; perhaps TRBD2 as D (6 bases). The CDR3 is 14 amino acids. V lost 7 bases to trimming and J lost 2 bases, with 14 bases between them. Written as DNA, the CDR3 is TGTGCCAGCAACCTCCGACTAGAGCAAGAGACCCAGTACTTC. It translates to CASNLRLEQETQYF.

In this sample, this clonotype turned up many times. The genes are TRBV2 and TRBJ1-6, with unresolved D. CDR1 and CDR2 from the germline V gene are SNHLY and FYNNEI. V lost 4 bases to trimming and J lost 0 bases, with 10 bases between them. This CDR3 is built from 16 residues. CDR3 nucleotide sequence: TGTGCCAGCAGTGGTCGGCCGGGCTCCTATAATTCACCCCTCCACTTT. Amino acids: CASSGRPGSYNSPLHF. Full variable domain (outside the CDR3, taken from reference TRBV2 and TRBJ1-6): EPEVTQTPSHQVTQMGQEVILRCVPISNHLYFYWYRQILGQKVEFLVSFYNNEISEKSEIFDDQFSVERPDGSNFTLKIRSTKLEDSAMYFCASSGRPGSYNSPLHFGNGTRLTVT.

The chain uses TRBV11-2 and TRBJ2-1; TRBD2 matches 8 bases. Losses at the gene ends were 3 bases for V and 1 base for J; bases not matched to a gene: 2. The CDR3 contains 15 residues. CDR1 is SGHAT, CDR2 FQNNGV, per germline. This CDR3 reads CASSLRGASYNEQFF. CDR3 DNA sequence: TGTGCCAGCAGCTTGCGGGGGGCTTCCTACAATGAGCAGTTCTTC. The full variable domain, its missing parts supplied by reference TRBV11-2 and TRBJ2-1, is EAGVAQSPRYKIIEKRQSVAFWCNPISGHATLYWYQQILGQGPKLLIQFQNNGVVDDSQLPKDRFSAERLKGVDSTLKIQPAKLEDSAVYLCASSLRGASYNEQFFGPGTRLTVL.

A word on this clonotype: This sequence may be a read error, since a much larger clone differs from it by one base. The J gene is TRBJ2-1, the V gene TRBV3-2. TRBV3-2 is shown as a pseudogene. The CDR3 is made up of 17 amino acids. In DNA, the CDR3 is TGTGCCAGCAGCCAATTCGTACAAGCGAGCTCCTACAATGAGCAGTTCTTC. It is translated as CASSQFVQASSYNEQFF.

This clonotype was recorded at least ten times. The J gene is TRBJ1-5, the V gene TRBV9; 8 bases match TRBD1. This CDR3 has 16 amino acids. J lost 2 bases, V lost 3 bases, and 7 bases had no gene match. Germline lookup yields CDR1 SGDLS and CDR2 YYNGEE. The CDR3 nucleotides read TGTGCCAGCAGCGCTGGACAGGGCCTCGGCAATCAGCCCCAGCATTTT. Translating it yields CASSAGQGLGNQPQHF.

This clonotype was counted at least ten times. The chain employs TRBV5-6 and TRBJ2-7; 13 bases line up with TRBD2. The CDR3 has 16 residues. With V trimmed by 3 bases and J by 2 bases, 5 bases remained unmatched. Germline V CDR1 and CDR2: SGHDT, YYEEEE. The CDR3 loop reads CASSSGLAGMTYEQYF. In nucleotides, the CDR3 is TGTGCCAGCAGCTCGGGACTAGCGGGAATGACCTACGAGCAGTACTTC.

This clonotype has a count of ten or more. The rearrangement uses TRBV2 and TRBJ1-1; D might be TRBD1 (5 bases). This CDR3 contains 11 residues. V lost 8 bases and J lost 1, with 5 bases in between. In germline, CDR1 is SNHLY, CDR2 FYNNEI. CDR3 in amino acids: CASGQNTEAFF. The CDR3 region has the DNA TGTGCCAGCGGACAGAACACTGAAGCTTTCTTT.

This clonotype was seen repeatedly, ten times or more. This rearrangement joins TRBV28 to TRBJ1-1; TRBD1 might be the D (6 bases). The V end was cut by 2 bases, the J end by 7 bases, with 17 bases between. Germline-derived CDR1 and CDR2 are MDHEN and SYDVKM. CDR3 length: 15 amino acids. CDR3 protein: CASSLPPRTENEAFF. CDR3 bases: TGTGCCAGCAGTTTACCGCCACGGACAGAGAATGAAGCTTTCTTT.

This clonotype came up many times. The chain has TRBV28 and TRBJ1-2; the D gene is possibly TRBD1 (6 bases). CDR3 length: 13 residues. V was clipped by 7 bases and J by 8 bases, with 17 bases between them. CDR1 and CDR2 (germline): MDHEN, SYDVKM. The CDR3 nucleotides are TGTGCCAGCATCAAGGGTGGGGGGCGCGGCTACACCTTC. It translates to CASIKGGGRGYTF.